These 23 T cell receptor beta chains were all obtained from the same sample, sequenced in a study of cytomegalovirus exposure and HLA in healthy donors. Primers: 60 Vbeta forward and 13 Jbeta reverse. TCRdb's copy holds only in-frame clones and misses some; the assay was immunoSEQ multiplex PCR. The sample has roughly 6,200 clones, roughly half seen once; the top ten hold about 5.6%. Sequencing used PBMCs. These receptors came from a man aged 25 to 40 in good health and CMV-seropositive.

This clone was seen only a few times. The chain carries TRBV6-1 and TRBJ1-1; a possible D gene is TRBD1 (6 bases). Germline V gene sequence: CDR1 MNHNS, CDR2 SASEGT. The CDR3 is made up of 13 amino acids. V was shortened by 5 bases and J by 5 bases, with 12 bases between the two germline ends. The DNA for the CDR3 is TGTGCCAGCAGTAATGAACAGGGAACTGAAGCTTTCTTT. Its translation is CASSNEQGTEAFF.

This chain joins TRBV25-1 and TRBJ1-1, with no clear D. Germline V gene data show CDR1 as MGHDK and CDR2 as SYGVNS. Trimming pared 9 bases from V and 5 bases from J, leaving 16 bases between. The CDR3 is 13 residues long. In nucleotides, the CDR3 is TGTGCCAGTGGGGAGAAGGGTTTTACTGAAGCTTTCTTT. Its translation is CASGEKGFTEAFF. The full variable domain, rest sourced from reference TRBV25-1 and TRBJ1-1, is EADIYQTPRYLVIGTGKKITLECSQTMGHDKMYWYQQDPGMELHLIHYSYGVNSTEKGDLSSESTVSRIRTEHFPLTLESARPSHTSQYLCASGEKGFTEAFFGQGTRLTVV.

The rearrangement uses TRBV30 and TRBJ2-2; no clear D gene. The CDR3 runs to 12 residues. Looked up from germline, CDR1 is GTSNPN and CDR2 is SVGIG (reference sequence). The ends were cut back, 4 bases at V and 3 bases at J, with 6 bases in the middle. In DNA form, the CDR3 reads TGTGCCTGGATCTTATACACCGGGGAGCTGTTTTTT. This translates into CAWILYTGELFF.

The CDR3 spells CASSDESSGANVLTF. CDR3 bases: TGTGCCAGCAGTGACGAGAGCTCTGGGGCCAACGTCCTGACTTTC. V and J are TRBV6-4 and TRBJ2-6; D unresolved. Germline CDR1 MRHNA, CDR2 SNTAGT. The CDR3 is made up of 15 amino acids. Trimming removed 2 bases at V and 0 bases at J, with 5 bases between.

This clone was observed a handful of times. CDR3 amino acids: CATSKHAGQPQHF. DNA of the CDR3: TGTGCCACCAGCAAACATGCAGGCCAGCCCCAGCATTTT. This chain links TRBV15 with TRBJ1-5; D not certain. CDR1 LNHNV and CDR2 YYDKDF come from the germline V gene (reference sequence). Trimming removed 4 bases from V and 7 bases from J, with 11 bases in between. The CDR3 is 13 amino acids.

The chain joins TRBV4-3 to TRBJ2-1, with 11 bases lining up with TRBD2. V shed 1 base, J shed 3 bases, and the junction held 5 bases outside the gene matches. Germline loops: CDR1 LGHNA, CDR2 YSLEER. The CDR3 runs to 17 residues. The DNA for the CDR3 is TGCGCCAGCAGCCAAGCCCGGGGGACTAGCGGCTACAATGAGCAGTTCTTC. Its translation is CASSQARGTSGYNEQFF.

CDR3 sequence: CASSQQANYGYTF. The CDR3 DNA reads TGTGCCAGCAGCCAGCAGGCTAACTATGGCTACACCTTC. The gene calls are TRBV14 and TRBJ1-2; D is uncertain. In germline, CDR1 is SGHDN, CDR2 FVKESK. The CDR3 is 13 residues long. V gave up 3 bases and J gave up 0 bases, with 5 bases separating them.

There are a few counts of this clone. This sequence joins TRBV9 and TRBJ1-1; the D gene is possibly TRBD1 (6 bases). The CDR3 sequence is 14 residues long. With 3 bases removed from V and 1 base from J, the gap between germline ends came to 10 bases. The V gene's germline CDR1 is SGDLS and CDR2 YYNGEE. The CDR3 reads CASSADSANTEAFF. The CDR3, as DNA: TGTGCCAGCAGCGCGGACAGTGCGAACACTGAAGCTTTCTTT.

The rearrangement joins TRBV25-1 to TRBJ2-1; weak D call: TRBD1 (6 bases). Germline V gene lookup returns CDR1 MGHDK and CDR2 SYGVNS. The CDR3 has 15 residues. Between the trimmed V and J ends, which lost 2 bases and 4 bases, there was a span of 12 bases. The CDR3 reads CASSEGSQGYNEQFF. Written as DNA, the CDR3 is TGTGCCAGCAGTGAAGGTTCACAGGGTTACAATGAGCAGTTCTTC. The full variable domain, completed using reference TRBV25-1 and TRBJ2-1, is EADIYQTPRYLVIGTGKKITLECSQTMGHDKMYWYQQDPGMELHLIHYSYGVNSTEKGDLSSESTVSRIRTEHFPLTLESARPSHTSQYLCASSEGSQGYNEQFFGPGTRLTVL.

This chain uses TRBV30 with TRBJ1-5; the D gene is possibly TRBD1 (5 bases). This CDR3 spans 13 amino acids. Trimming took 6 bases from V and 0 from J, leaving 9 bases between them. Germline V CDR1 and CDR2: GTSNPN, SVGIG (reference sequence). The CDR3 coding sequence is TGTGCCTGTGGCAGGGATAGCAATCAGCCCCAGCATTTT. Amino acid sequence: CACGRDSNQPQHF.

The chain combines TRBV20-1 with TRBJ2-7; D may be TRBD2 (5 bases). CDR1 is DFQATT and CDR2 is SNEGSKA in the germline V gene (reference sequence). This CDR3 contains 10 residues. Trimming took 7 bases from V and 3 from J, leaving 7 bases between them. The CDR3 loop reads CSGGNYEQYF. The CDR3 coding sequence is TGCAGTGGAGGGAACTACGAGCAGTACTTC.

This clone was counted once. The genes are TRBV29-1 and TRBJ1-4, with D possibly TRBD1 on 5 matching bases. The germline V and J ends were trimmed by 8 bases and 3 bases, with 10 bases remaining between them. This CDR3 spans 12 amino acids. Per germline, CDR1 SQVTM and CDR2 ANQGSEA. CDR3 DNA: TGCAGCAGCAGGGATTCTAATGAAAAACTGTTTTTT. Translating it yields CSSRDSNEKLFF.

This clone was seen only a few times. The J gene is TRBJ1-5, the V gene TRBV6-1; D is undetermined. Germline V gene sequence: CDR1 MNHNS, CDR2 SASEGT. CDR3 size: 15 residues. Between the trimmed V and J ends, which lost 6 bases and 2 bases, there was a span of 14 bases. The CDR3: CASSLGPGGNQPQHF. CDR3 nucleotides: TGTGCCAGCAGCCTAGGACCCGGGGGCAATCAGCCCCAGCATTTT.

A few counts support this clone. This rearrangement joins TRBV29-1 to TRBJ2-3; 9 bases match TRBD1. The germline gives CDR1 SQVTM, CDR2 ANQGSEA. This CDR3 is built from 17 residues. After removal of 3 bases from V and 2 bases from J, the junction contained 12 bases not matched to a gene. CDR3 residues: CSVDDRGSLGITDTQYF. CDR3 DNA: TGCAGCGTTGATGACAGGGGGTCCTTGGGGATCACAGATACGCAGTATTTT.

The V and J genes are TRBV28 and TRBJ2-7; 8 nucleotides line up with TRBD1. The CDR3 totals 12 residues. Unmatched junction bases numbered 2, after V lost 6 bases and J lost 4 bases. Germline V gene lookup returns CDR1 MDHEN and CDR2 SYDVKM. The CDR3 protein is CASRRTGYEQYF. In nucleotides, the CDR3 is TGTGCCAGCAGACGGACAGGGTACGAGCAGTACTTC.

The chain couples TRBV6-7 to TRBJ1-1; TRBD1 matches at 7 bases. TRBV6-7 is annotated as an ORF whose role is uncertain. V dropped 0 bases and J dropped 5; count of bases not matched to a gene: 9. The CDR3 sequence is 16 residues long. CDR3 protein: CASSYSKKTGRTEAFF. The CDR3 bases are TGTGCCAGCAGTTACTCGAAGAAGACAGGGAGGACTGAAGCTTTCTTT.

This rearrangement joins TRBV7-2 to TRBJ2-5; the D gene is possibly TRBD2 (7 bases). The CDR3 consists of 16 residues. Trimming cost V 1 base and J 1 base, with 13 bases left between them. CDR1 is SGHTA, CDR2 FQGNSA, per germline. The CDR3 DNA reads as TGTGCCAGCAGCTTAGTAGGGGGAGGGGGCCAAGAGACCCAGTACTTC. Translating it yields CASSLVGGGGQETQYF.

This clone is labeled as medium-sized. This sequence joins TRBV5-1 and TRBJ2-7, with 10 bases aligning to TRBD2. Germline trimming cut 2 bases from V and 0 bases from J; bases unmatched to any gene: 2. Germline CDR1 SGHRS, CDR2 YFSETQ. The CDR3 runs to 15 residues. As DNA, the CDR3 is TGCGCCAGCAGCTTTGCTAGCGGGAGCTCCTACGAGCAGTACTTC. It yields the protein CASSFASGSSYEQYF.

The V call is TRBV11-2, the J call TRBJ1-1; TRBD1 is a possible D gene (6 bases). Trimming removed 3 bases at V and 2 bases at J, with 19 bases between. The CDR3 runs to 17 residues. The V gene's germline CDR1 is SGHAT and CDR2 FQNNGV. The chain's CDR3 is CASSFGGLTVRNTEAFF. The CDR3 coding sequence is TGTGCCAGCAGCTTTGGGGGCCTGACAGTACGAAACACTGAAGCTTTCTTT.

Sample share makes this clone medium-sized. The chain is built from TRBV18 and TRBJ1-2; TRBD1 agrees at 7 bases. Trimming cost V 2 bases and J 4 bases; bases outside gene matches: 4. CDR1 and CDR2 from the germline V gene are KGHSH and LQKENI. The CDR3 length is 14 residues. As DNA, the CDR3 is TGTGCCAGCTCACCAGGACAGGACTTCTATGGCTACACCTTC. Protein: CASSPGQDFYGYTF.

The V gene is TRBV21-1, the J gene TRBJ2-3; the D call of TRBD2 is as the table states it, not checked on the DNA. TRBV21-1 counts as a pseudogene. The CDR3 has 15 amino acids. The CDR3 region is CASRYFQRVADTQYF. CDR3 coding DNA: TGTGCCAGCAGGTACTTCCAGCGGGTCGCCGATACGCAGTATTTT.

This clone was counted a few times. A much larger clone sits a single nucleotide away, making a read error possible. The chain employs TRBV28 and TRBJ2-7; perhaps TRBD2 as D (5 bases). Trimming removed 6 bases at V and 6 bases at J, with 12 bases between. The CDR3 totals 12 residues. Germline V gene lookup returns CDR1 MDHEN and CDR2 SYDVKM. CDR3 region: CASSPPAAEQYV. The CDR3 region has the DNA TGTGCCAGCAGCCCTCCAGCGGCCGAGCAGTACGTC.

The chain links TRBV4-1 to TRBJ1-4; D perhaps matches TRBD1 (6 bases). V lost 3 bases to trimming and J lost 4 bases, with 15 bases between them. Germline lookup yields CDR1 MGHRA and CDR2 YSYEKL. CDR3 length: 16 residues. The CDR3 loop is CASSHPWSRGNEKLFF. The DNA for the CDR3 is TGCGCCAGCAGCCACCCGTGGTCCAGGGGTAATGAAAAACTGTTTTTT.